This T cell receptor (beta chain) was retrieved from a study of T cell responses to AZD1222 COVID-19 vaccine. Clones were read by immunoSEQ multiplex PCR, and TCRdb kept only the in-frame ones, dropping some. The data hold over 85,000 clones, with 80% to 85% observed a single time. Germline-derived CDR1 and CDR2 are MNHEY and SMNVEV (reference sequence). The CDR3 is 14 residues long. V shed 4 bases and J shed 0 bases, with 9 bases lying between them. The clonotype was recovered from an adult in good health. The chain links TRBV27 to TRBJ1-1, with TRBD1 as a possible D gene (5 bases). The specimen comprised peripheral blood, sampled on day 0 of AZD1222 vaccination. The CDR3 protein is CASSSRGLNTEAFF. DNA for the CDR3: TGTGCCAGCAGTTCGAGGGGACTGAACACTGAAGCTTTCTTT.